The 16 T cell receptor beta chains given below trace back to one sample, sequenced in a study of shared clonotypes between healthy human individuals. Data came from immunoSEQ multiplex PCR; TCRdb stores just in-frame clones and leaves some out. The sample gives 1,500,000 or so clones, around 97% of which show up once; approximately 1% is in the top ten. Sequenced: naive CD4+ T cells sorted from blood. Stated subset: CD45RA+ positively selected. These receptors were collected from a man under 40 in good health.

The chain carries TRBV5-1 and TRBJ2-3; TRBD1 matches 9 bases. The CDR3 has 15 amino acids. Germline V gene sequence: CDR1 SGHRS, CDR2 YFSETQ. After removal of 2 bases from V and 0 bases from J, the junction contained 1 base not matched to a gene. CDR3 in amino acids: CASSFGTGSTDTQYF. The CDR3, as DNA: TGCGCCAGCAGCTTCGGGACAGGGAGCACAGATACGCAGTATTTT. Combining the CDR3 with reference TRBV5-1 and TRBJ2-3 gives the whole variable domain KAGVTQTPRYLIKTRGQQVTLSCSPISGHRSVSWYQQTPGQGLQFLFEYFSETQRNKGNFPGRFSGRQFSNSRSEMNVSTLELGDSALYLCASSFGTGSTDTQYFGPGTRLTVL.

Remarks on this clone: This sample includes further DNA sequences coding for the same CDR3. The chain employs TRBV6-5 and TRBJ2-1, with a weak D call TRBD2 (5 bases). Germline V gives CDR1 MNHEY, CDR2 SVGAGI. The CDR3 contains 16 residues. With 0 bases removed from V and 3 bases from J, the gap between germline ends came to 12 bases. The CDR3 DNA follows: TGTGCCAGCAGTTACTCGGGCGGGTCTAGCTACAATGAGCAGTTCTTC. Amino acid sequence: CASSYSGGSSYNEQFF.

The rearrangement links TRBV9 to TRBJ2-1; 14 nucleotides agree with TRBD2. This CDR3 is built from 17 residues. With V trimmed by 4 bases and J by 3 bases, 6 bases remained unmatched. Germline CDR1 and CDR2: SGDLS and YYNGEE. CDR3 DNA: TGTGCCAGCAGCCCCAGGACTAGCGGGAGGCTCTACAATGAGCAGTTCTTC. Residues: CASSPRTSGRLYNEQFF.

About this clone: This sample includes further DNA sequences coding for the same CDR3. The rearrangement links TRBV18 to TRBJ2-7; no clear D. V gave up 0 bases and J gave up 0 bases, with 6 bases separating them. The CDR3 loop spans 14 amino acids. The germline CDR1 and CDR2 sequences are KGHSH and LQKENI. CDR3 sequence reads: CASSPPGSSYEQYF. The CDR3 region has the DNA TGTGCCAGCTCACCACCAGGATCCTCCTACGAGCAGTACTTC.

V gene TRBV11-3 combines with J gene TRBJ2-2; D ambiguous. The germline V gene has CDR1 SGHNT and CDR2 YENEEA. Trimming removed 4 bases from V and 5 bases from J, with 8 bases in between. This CDR3 region has 13 residues. The CDR3 nucleotides read TGTGCCAGCAGCTCCCAACGAACCGGGGAGCTGTTTTTT. Residues: CASSSQRTGELFF. The full variable domain, with the rest looked up from reference TRBV11-3 and TRBJ2-2, is EAGVVQSPRYKIIEKKQPVAFWCNPISGHNTLYWYLQNLGQGPELLIRYENEEAVDDSQLPKDRFSAERLKGVDSTLKIQPAELGDSAVYLCASSSQRTGELFFGEGSRLTVL.

This clone was observed a single time. The genes are TRBV30 and TRBJ2-1, with unresolved D. Per germline, CDR1 GTSNPN and CDR2 SVGIG (reference sequence). Trimming removed 5 bases at V and 2 bases at J, with 16 bases between. The length of the CDR3 is 15 residues. The CDR3 nucleotides read TGTGCCTGGGCTGTTGGGTCAGCAACCTACAATGAGCAGTTCTTC. As protein: CAWAVGSATYNEQFF. The full variable domain, in which reference TRBV30 and TRBJ2-1 provide the parts outside the CDR3, is SQTIHQWPATLVQPVGSPLSLECTVEGTSNPNLYWYRQAAGRGLQLLFYSVGIGQISSEVPQNLSASRPQDRQFILSSKKLLLSDSGFYLCAWAVGSATYNEQFFGPGTRLTVL.

The rearrangement joins TRBV29-1 to TRBJ2-2, with 13 bases identical to TRBD2. This CDR3 is 17 amino acids long. Germline assignment: CDR1 SQVTM and CDR2 ANQGSEA. The V gene end was trimmed by 4 bases and the J gene end by 6 bases; junction bases not matched to a gene: 11. The chain's CDR3 is CSVVNLGLAGVSGELFF. The CDR3 nucleotides read TGCAGCGTTGTAAACCTAGGACTAGCGGGAGTGTCCGGGGAGCTGTTTTTT.

The chain has TRBV19 and TRBJ2-3; TRBD2 aligns across 9 bases. The V gene's germline CDR1 is LNHDA and CDR2 SQIVND (reference sequence). Germline trimming cut 5 bases from V and 9 bases from J; bases unmatched to any gene: 24. This CDR3 is 19 amino acids long. CDR3 loop: CASSPHTTGGLAGRETQYF. DNA for the CDR3: TGTGCCAGTAGTCCACACACCACAGGAGGTCTAGCGGGACGTGAAACGCAGTATTTT.

This rearrangement joins TRBV6-1 to TRBJ1-5; D gene ambiguous. V lost 7 bases, J lost 2 bases, and 9 bases lay in between. CDR1 is MNHNS, CDR2 SASEGT, per germline. The CDR3 extends over 13 amino acids. CDR3 residues: CASTTRGNQPQHF. DNA for the CDR3: TGTGCCAGCACTACCAGAGGCAATCAGCCCCAGCATTTT.

The chain combines TRBV5-8 with TRBJ1-3; no clear D gene. Germline V gives CDR1 SGHTS, CDR2 YDEGEE. This CDR3 spans 15 amino acids. With 4 bases removed from V and 4 bases from J, the gap between germline ends came to 15 bases. CDR3: CASSPRAGVGNTIYF. DNA for the CDR3: TGTGCCAGCAGCCCCCGGGCGGGCGTGGGAAACACCATATATTTT. Filled out from reference TRBV5-8 and TRBJ1-3, the complete variable domain reads EAGVTQSPTHLIKTRGQQATLRCSPISGHTSVYWYQQALGLGLQFLLWYDEGEERNRGNFPPRFSGRQFPNYSSELNVNALELEDSALYLCASSPRAGVGNTIYFGEGSWLTVV.

This chain connects TRBV11-2 to TRBJ1-5; maybe TRBD1 (5 bases). V was shortened by 0 bases and J by 7 bases, with 10 bases between the two germline ends. This CDR3 contains 14 residues. Germline CDR1 SGHAT, CDR2 FQNNGV. CDR3 sequence reads: CASSLEGRDQPQHF. The CDR3 DNA sequence: TGTGCCAGCAGCTTAGAGGGCAGGGACCAGCCCCAGCATTTT. Full variable domain (rest looked up from reference TRBV11-2 and TRBJ1-5): EAGVAQSPRYKIIEKRQSVAFWCNPISGHATLYWYQQILGQGPKLLIQFQNNGVVDDSQLPKDRFSAERLKGVDSTLKIQPAKLEDSAVYLCASSLEGRDQPQHFGDGTRLSIL.

The genes are TRBV15 and TRBJ2-7; either TRBD1 or TRBD2 may fit D (5 bases each). Germline V gene lookup returns CDR1 LNHNV and CDR2 YYDKDF (reference sequence). The V gene lost 0 bases and the J gene lost 3 bases, with 12 bases spanning the gap. The CDR3 has 15 amino acids. CDR3 loop: CATSREGVLSYEQYF. The CDR3 nucleotides read TGTGCCACCAGCAGAGAGGGGGTGTTGAGCTACGAGCAGTACTTC.

This chain connects TRBV5-1 to TRBJ2-2; maybe TRBD2 (6 bases). CDR3 length: 14 amino acids. Trimming stripped 4 bases from V and 3 bases from J, with 10 bases between. CDR1 and CDR2 from the germline V gene are SGHRS and YFSETQ. CDR3 amino acids: CASSLGDYTGELFF. The CDR3, as DNA: TGCGCCAGCAGCCTGGGGGACTACACCGGGGAGCTGTTTTTT.

V usage is TRBV19 and J usage is TRBJ1-5, with D possibly TRBD1 on 5 matching bases. V shed 3 bases and J shed 4 bases, with 16 bases lying between them. This CDR3 is 16 amino acids long. Germline V gene data show CDR1 as LNHDA and CDR2 as SQIVND (reference sequence). The CDR3 DNA sequence: TGTGCCAGTAGTATGGGGCCTCCGAGGGGTAATCAGCCCCAGCATTTT. It is translated as CASSMGPPRGNQPQHF.

The genes are TRBV5-4 and TRBJ2-5, with 9 bases matching TRBD1. CDR3 length equals 16 residues. After removal of 2 bases from V and 2 bases from J, the junction contained 7 bases not matched to a gene. Germline CDR1 and CDR2: SGHNT and YYREEE (reference sequence). Here the CDR3 reads CASSLGPGQGQETQYF. For the CDR3, the DNA is TGTGCCAGCAGCTTAGGACCGGGACAGGGTCAAGAGACCCAGTACTTC.

This chain links TRBV7-9 with TRBJ2-7, with 7 bases identical to TRBD1. Germline trimming cut 6 bases from V and 7 bases from J; bases unmatched to any gene: 15. Germline CDR1 is SEHNR and CDR2 is FQNEAQ (reference sequence). The CDR3 consists of 15 residues. CDR3 protein: CASSMDQGVPGEQYF. In DNA, the CDR3 is TGTGCCAGCAGTATGGACCAGGGGGTACCGGGTGAGCAGTACTTC.